These 29 T cell receptor beta chains came from one sample sequenced in a study of CD8 T cells in Susac syndrome. Random hexamers were used to reverse transcribe the RNA input (roughly 0.5 to 1 ug). MiXCR, applied by TCRdb to the immunoSEQ multiplex PCR reads, yields one record per CDR3 protein. The table records 180,000 or so distinct CDR3 sequences, roughly 94% of them present only once. The sample was CD4+ T cells from PBMCs. The source is a human donor with Susac syndrome.

The V and J genes are TRBV19 and TRBJ1-5; D possibly corresponds to TRBD1 (6 bases). Germline V gives CDR1 LNHDA, CDR2 SQIVND (reference sequence). V gave up 6 bases and J gave up 5 bases, with 17 bases separating them. CDR3 length equals 15 residues. The CDR3 nucleotides are TGTGCCAGTAGCCTACAGGGACGGGACTATCAGCCCCAGCATTTT. As protein: CASSLQGRDYQPQHF.

J is TRBJ1-2 and V is TRBV5-4; D unclear. The germline gives CDR1 SGHNT, CDR2 YYREEE (reference sequence). V dropped 0 bases and J dropped 1 base, with 7 bases sitting between them. This CDR3 has 14 residues. CDR3 sequence (DNA): TGTGCCAGCAGCTTGGATCCGGGTAACTATGGCTACACCTTC. Protein: CASSLDPGNYGYTF.

J is TRBJ2-5 and V is TRBV29-1, with 7 bases aligning to TRBD2. CDR3 length equals 13 residues. V was clipped by 1 base and J by 5 bases; unmatched bases: 4. In germline, CDR1 is SQVTM, CDR2 ANQGSEA. The CDR3 nucleotides read TGCAGCGTTGAAGTGGCAGCGGGGGAGACCCAGTACTTC. Encoded protein: CSVEVAAGETQYF.

This chain links TRBV29-1 with TRBJ2-5; TRBD1 matches 11 bases. Germline V gives CDR1 SQVTM, CDR2 ANQGSEA. J was trimmed by 5 bases and V by 7 bases; bases with no gene match: 12. CDR3 length: 15 amino acids. The CDR3 region is CSGTVGQGAPETQYF. CDR3 nucleotides: TGCAGCGGAACGGTCGGACAGGGGGCGCCGGAGACCCAGTACTTC.

This CDR3 reads CASSRLDRTDTGELFF. The CDR3 nucleotides read TGTGCCAGCAGCCGGCTGGACAGGACGGACACCGGGGAGCTGTTTTTT. The chain links TRBV14 to TRBJ2-2, with TRBD1 identical over 7 bases. The germline V gene encodes CDR1 SGHDN and CDR2 FVKESK. Losses at the gene ends were 4 bases for V and 3 bases for J; bases not matched to a gene: 8. The CDR3 extends over 16 amino acids.

This chain connects TRBV20-1 to TRBJ2-7; maybe TRBD2 (5 bases). CDR3 size: 13 residues. Germline CDR1 is DFQATT and CDR2 is SNEGSKA (reference sequence). The V end lost 0 bases, the J end lost 3 bases, and 9 bases lay between the germline ends. CDR3 amino acids: CSARDPGIYEQYF. The CDR3 DNA follows: TGCAGTGCTAGAGATCCGGGAATCTACGAGCAGTACTTC.

The J gene is TRBJ2-3, the V gene TRBV6-8; D ambiguous. Germline CDR1 reads MNHGY; CDR2 reads SAAAGT. This CDR3 contains 17 residues. Trimming stripped 2 bases from V and 2 bases from J, with 17 bases between. Written as DNA, the CDR3 is TGTGCCAGCAGTTACGCGAGAACTGAGGAACACACAGATACGCAGTATTTT. Its protein is CASSYARTEEHTDTQYF.

The gene calls are TRBV29-1 and TRBJ1-1; tentative D call: TRBD1 (5 bases). V lost 5 bases to trimming and J lost 4 bases, with 17 bases between them. CDR1 and CDR2 from the germline V gene are SQVTM and ANQGSEA. This CDR3 contains 14 residues. Here the CDR3 reads CSVRGAREGTEAFF. CDR3 nucleotides: TGCAGCGTTCGAGGGGCCCGGGAGGGCACTGAAGCTTTCTTT.

The chain carries TRBV7-9 and TRBJ1-3; no firm D call. V shed 1 base and J shed 1 base, with 5 bases lying between them. Germline V lookup: CDR1 SEHNR, CDR2 FQNEAQ (reference sequence). The CDR3 loop spans 14 amino acids. For the CDR3, the DNA is TGTGCCAGCAGCTTAGTTATGTCTGGAAACACCATATATTTT. This sequence encodes CASSLVMSGNTIYF.

The J gene is TRBJ2-1, the V gene TRBV20-1; maybe TRBD2 (5 bases). Per the germline V gene, CDR1 is DFQATT and CDR2 is SNEGSKA (reference sequence). This CDR3 is built from 14 residues. V lost 1 base to trimming and J lost 0 bases, with 7 bases between them. The CDR3 DNA reads TGCAGTGCTAGAGCACTAGGCTCCTACAATGAGCAGTTCTTC. Residues: CSARALGSYNEQFF.

The CDR3 DNA sequence: TGTGCCAGCACTTTGAGAGGTCTGAAGCTGTTGACCGGGGAGCTGTTTTTT. Protein: CASTLRGLKLLTGELFF. This chain links TRBV5-5 with TRBJ2-2; D uncertain. Trimming left V 6 bases short and J 5 bases short, with 23 bases between. CDR3 size: 17 residues. CDR1 and CDR2 from the germline V gene are SGHKS and YYEKEE (reference sequence).

The V and J genes are TRBV12-3 or TRBV12-4 and TRBJ2-3; 9 positions agree with TRBD1. V lost 6 bases, J lost 1 base, and 8 bases stayed unmatched. This CDR3 is 16 amino acids long. CDR3 DNA: TGTGCCAGCAGCAATAACAGGGGGCACGGCACAGATACGCAGTATTTT. Encoded protein: CASSNNRGHGTDTQYF.

The chain uses TRBV20-1 and TRBJ1-2, with a possible D match to TRBD1 (5 bases). Trimming took 7 bases from V and 10 from J, leaving 22 bases between them. The CDR3 contains 13 residues. Germline values: CDR1 DFQATT, CDR2 SNEGSKA (reference sequence). Here the CDR3 reads CSGRGGGQPLYTF. The CDR3 nucleotides are TGCAGTGGGAGGGGAGGCGGGCAGCCTCTCTACACCTTC.

The V and J genes are TRBV9 and TRBJ2-4, with no clear D. The CDR3 contains 16 residues. Germline assignment: CDR1 SGDLS and CDR2 YYNGEE. Deletions cut 0 bases from V and 0 bases from J, with 10 bases between. The DNA of the CDR3 is TGTGCCAGCAGCGTAGCTGCGTTTGGAGCCAAAAACATTCAGTACTTC. Its protein product is CASSVAAFGAKNIQYF.

The rearrangement links TRBV25-1 to TRBJ2-7, with 7 bases matching TRBD1. The CDR3 covers 15 residues. Losses at the gene ends were 3 bases for V and 4 bases for J; bases not matched to a gene: 9. Germline V gives CDR1 MGHDK, CDR2 SYGVNS. The CDR3: CASSDDRELGYEQYF. As DNA, the CDR3 is TGTGCCAGCAGTGATGACAGGGAATTGGGGTACGAGCAGTACTTC.

V and J are TRBV9 and TRBJ1-2, with D possibly being TRBD1 (5 bases). Trimming pared 4 bases from V and 7 bases from J, leaving 8 bases between. This CDR3 is built from 11 residues. CDR1 and CDR2 from the germline V gene are SGDLS and YYNGEE. The CDR3 reads CASSKGRGYTF. For the CDR3, the DNA is TGTGCCAGCAGCAAGGGACGTGGCTACACCTTC.

This chain joins TRBV20-1 and TRBJ1-1; D call uncertain. V lost 0 bases to trimming and J lost 7 bases, with 15 bases between them. Germline values: CDR1 DFQATT, CDR2 SNEGSKA (reference sequence). CDR3 length: 14 amino acids. The CDR3 DNA is TGCAGTGCTAGAGACAGCTCTTCCCGTGGTGAAGCTTTCTTT. Amino acids: CSARDSSSRGEAFF.

This chain connects TRBV14 to TRBJ1-2; no definite D call. The CDR3 runs to 13 residues. V dropped 1 base and J dropped 8 bases, with 11 bases sitting between them. Germline V gives CDR1 SGHDN, CDR2 FVKESK. The CDR3 protein is CASSQGGWYGYTF. CDR3 coding DNA: TGTGCCAGCAGCCAAGGAGGGTGGTACGGCTACACCTTC.

The chain employs TRBV5-1 and TRBJ2-2; D is undetermined. CDR1 and CDR2 from the germline V gene are SGHRS and YFSETQ. The CDR3 consists of 14 residues. The V end lost 5 bases, the J end lost 1 base, and 9 bases lay between the germline ends. CDR3 residues: CASRNSENTGELFF. CDR3 DNA: TGCGCCAGCAGGAACAGTGAGAACACCGGGGAGCTGTTTTTT.

The rearrangement joins TRBV5-1 to TRBJ2-6, with D possibly matching TRBD2 (6 bases). Per germline, CDR1 SGHRS and CDR2 YFSETQ. Trimming removed 4 bases from V and 0 bases from J, with 11 bases in between. The CDR3 is 16 amino acids. The CDR3 reads CASSGRQSSGANVLTF. DNA for the CDR3: TGCGCCAGCAGCGGGAGGCAGAGCTCTGGGGCCAACGTCCTGACTTTC.

This clonotype was seen only once. Germline and junction disagree at one end, which may indicate a read error. V and J are TRBV5-1 and TRBJ2-7; D is undetermined. Germline V lookup: CDR1 SGHRS, CDR2 YFSETQ. The CDR3 length is 12 residues. CDR3 sequence reads: CASRLGRYEQYF. The CDR3 DNA reads as TGCGCCAGCAGGTTGGGCCGCTACGAGCAGTACTTC.

The chain employs TRBV30 and TRBJ1-5; the match to TRBD1 covers 9 bases. The CDR3 loop spans 15 amino acids. CDR1 is GTSNPN and CDR2 is SVGIG in the germline V gene (reference sequence). V gave up 0 bases and J gave up 5 bases; unmatched junction bases: 5. The chain's CDR3 is CAWSVGTGYDQPQHF. As DNA, the CDR3 is TGTGCCTGGAGTGTAGGGACAGGGTACGATCAGCCCCAGCATTTT.

The chain has TRBV20-1 and TRBJ2-3, with D possibly matching TRBD2 (5 bases). This CDR3 region has 12 residues. The germline gives CDR1 DFQATT, CDR2 SNEGSKA (reference sequence). Trimming stripped 7 bases from V and 0 bases from J, with 8 bases between. The CDR3: CSVQRSTDTQYF. CDR3 DNA sequence: TGCAGTGTGCAGCGGAGCACAGATACGCAGTATTTT.

A single count supports this clonotype. The chain recombines TRBV18 with TRBJ1-5; 8 positions match TRBD1. The CDR3 covers 13 residues. Germline V gene data show CDR1 as KGHSH and CDR2 as LQKENI. Unmatched junction bases numbered 6, after V lost 8 bases and J lost 6 bases. The CDR3 coding sequence is TGTGCCAGCCCCAGGGGGCAGGGTCAGCCCCAGCATTTT. Amino acid sequence: CASPRGQGQPQHF.

V and J are TRBV30 and TRBJ2-2; D possibly corresponds to TRBD1 (5 bases). Trimming took 1 base from V and 1 from J, leaving 7 bases between them. In germline, CDR1 is GTSNPN, CDR2 SVGIG (reference sequence). The CDR3 spans 14 residues. The CDR3 DNA is TGTGCCTGGAGTGCTGACAGGAACACCGGGGAGCTGTTTTTT. This translates into CAWSADRNTGELFF.

This chain connects TRBV20-1 to TRBJ1-2, with 9 nucleotides matching TRBD1. The V gene's germline CDR1 is DFQATT and CDR2 SNEGSKA (reference sequence). The CDR3 extends over 13 amino acids. V shed 0 bases and J 7 bases; nucleotides not matched to a gene: 3. As DNA, the CDR3 is TGCAGTGCTAGAGACCCGACAGGGGGTGGCTACACCTTC. This sequence encodes CSARDPTGGGYTF.

The rearrangement uses TRBV28 and TRBJ1-2; D uncertain. The germline V gene encodes CDR1 MDHEN and CDR2 SYDVKM. The CDR3 contains 12 residues. V lost 5 bases and J lost 4, with 8 bases in between. The CDR3 DNA is TGTGCCAGCAGTATGGTGTCCTATGGCTACACCTTC. The encoded protein is CASSMVSYGYTF.

The V call is TRBV6-6, the J call TRBJ1-4; D call uncertain. The V and J ends lost 5 bases and 4 bases respectively, with 8 bases between them. The CDR3 is 13 residues long. Germline CDR1 MNHNY, CDR2 SVGAGI (reference sequence). The CDR3 DNA sequence: TGTGCCAGCAGTAACGACCGTAATGAAAAACTGTTTTTT. It yields the protein CASSNDRNEKLFF.

This rearrangement joins TRBV7-9 to TRBJ1-1; D may be TRBD1 (5 bases). Trimming stripped 3 bases from V and 1 base from J, with 12 bases between. CDR1 and CDR2 (germline): SEHNR, FQNEAQ (reference sequence). This CDR3 is 15 amino acids long. The CDR3 here is CASSLVIGENTEAFF. The CDR3, as DNA: TGTGCCAGCAGCTTGGTCATAGGGGAGAACACTGAAGCTTTCTTT.